This TCR beta chain was found in a study of beta chain features in type 1 diabetes. Whole-study context: Examination of sorted cells across all samples involved around 100,000,000 cells. Study-level findings and limits: TCRB repertoires of naive, central memory and Treg cells appeared more similar among patients than among healthy donors. There were fewer insertions and more deletions at the VDJ junctions of type 1 diabetes patients. When Type 1 diabetes patients were examined, their TCRB CDR3s proved moderately but significantly shorter in all four CD4+ subsets.

The sequenced template was cDNA made from the entire isolated RNA. Here immunoSEQ multiplex PCR was the method, and the copy in TCRdb shows in-frame clones only, minus some. The sample includes over 650,000 clones, around 15% seen only once; the top ten take 0.035% to 0.04%. CDR1 SEHNR and CDR2 FQNEAQ come from the germline V gene (reference sequence). CDR3 length: 12 amino acids. The V end was cut by 5 bases, the J end by 0 bases, with 4 bases between. Note on this clone: The antigen is undetermined. The sample carries other DNA sequences with the same CDR3.

The receptor comes from a man younger than 35 with type 1 diabetes. The material sequenced was naive CD4+ T cells from blood. The V gene is TRBV7-9, the J gene TRBJ1-2, with D uncertain. The chain's CDR3 is CASSQTNYGYTF. The CDR3 coding sequence is TGTGCCAGCAGCCAGACTAACTATGGCTACACCTTC.